These 30 T cell receptor beta chains share one sample of origin, sequenced in a study of Ad26.COV2.S vaccination and SARS-CoV-2 variants. Profiled with immunoSEQ multiplex PCR; TCRdb holds only in-frame clones, not every one. Here the sample spans about 320,000 clones, 90% being singletons. Treatment: some 19 received Ad26.COV2.S at low or high dose, single or two shots; 5 received placebo; per-sample allocation not given. Collection of the samples took place on day 63 after the first injection of vaccine or placebo. The sample here was peripheral blood, taken in a trial of Ad26.COV2.S vaccine versus placebo. The receptor source for this set is a person between 18 and 65 years old who received the Ad26.COV2.S COVID-19 vaccine or a placebo.

This rearrangement joins TRBV7-3 to TRBJ2-7; TRBD1 aligns across 9 bases. The CDR3 is 21 amino acids. The V gene's germline CDR1 is SGHTA and CDR2 FQGTGA. J lost 1 base, V lost 5 bases, and 24 bases had no gene match. In nucleotides, the CDR3 is TGTGCCAGCAGCCAAATGAGAATTCCGGGACAGGGACCCAACCCTTCCTACGAGCAGTACGTC. Translated, it gives CASSQMRIPGQGPNPSYEQYV.

The chain couples TRBV4-3 to TRBJ2-3; D possibly corresponds to TRBD1 (5 bases). CDR1 is LGHNA, CDR2 YSLEER, per germline. CDR3 length equals 18 residues. Trimming removed 5 bases from V and 3 bases from J, with 24 bases in between. Here the CDR3 reads CASSFKGKGQGGTDTQYF. CDR3 coding DNA: TGCGCCAGCAGCTTTAAGGGGAAGGGGCAGGGTGGTACAGATACGCAGTATTTT.

This clone was seen once. The J gene is TRBJ1-1, the V gene TRBV9; 8 nucleotides match TRBD1. The CDR3 runs to 13 residues. The germline V gene encodes CDR1 SGDLS and CDR2 YYNGEE. After removal of 5 bases from V and 7 bases from J, the junction contained 7 bases not matched to a gene. The CDR3 coding sequence is TGTGCCAGCAGAGCGACAGGGGTAGGTGAAGCTTTCTTT. It specifies CASRATGVGEAFF.

This chain links TRBV6-6 with TRBJ2-5, with D hard to call. CDR1 and CDR2 (germline): MNHNY, SVGAGI (reference sequence). Trimming removed 0 bases from V and 1 base from J, with 12 bases in between. The CDR3 has 16 residues. CDR3 loop: CASSYSLTPGQETQYF. The CDR3 DNA reads as TGTGCCAGCAGTTACTCTCTCACCCCAGGCCAAGAGACCCAGTACTTC.

This CDR3 reads CASSRAGLRLGDGYTF. CDR3 DNA: TGTGCCAGCTCCCGTGCTGGTCTCAGGTTGGGCGATGGCTACACCTTC. The J gene is TRBJ1-2, the V gene TRBV5-4; D gene ambiguous. Germline V gene lookup returns CDR1 SGHNT and CDR2 YYREEE (reference sequence). This CDR3 region has 16 residues. V lost 7 bases and J lost 6, with 25 bases in between. Complete variable domain (other parts from reference TRBV5-4 and TRBJ1-2): ETGVTQSPTHLIKTRGQQVTLRCSSQSGHNTVSWYQQALGQGPQFIFQYYREEENGRGNFPPRFSGLQFPNYSSELNVNALELDDSALYLCASSRAGLRLGDGYTFGSGTRLTVV.

This chain joins TRBV30 and TRBJ1-1; D gene ambiguous. The CDR3 is made up of 12 amino acids. The V gene's germline CDR1 is GTSNPN and CDR2 SVGIG (reference sequence). The germline V and J ends were trimmed by 5 bases and 4 bases, with 11 bases remaining between them. CDR3 in amino acids: CAWGIVLTEAFF. CDR3 DNA: TGTGCCTGGGGTATAGTACTCACTGAAGCTTTCTTT. Complete variable domain (other parts from reference TRBV30 and TRBJ1-1): SQTIHQWPATLVQPVGSPLSLECTVEGTSNPNLYWYRQAAGRGLQLLFYSVGIGQISSEVPQNLSASRPQDRQFILSSKKLLLSDSGFYLCAWGIVLTEAFFGQGTRLTVV.

The rearrangement uses TRBV12-5 and TRBJ1-3; no reliable D call. Per the germline V gene, CDR1 is LGHNT and CDR2 is FRNRAP. The CDR3 sequence is 14 residues long. V lost 2 bases to trimming and J lost 7 bases, with 12 bases between them. Here the CDR3 reads CASGLPTKENTIYF. DNA of the CDR3: TGTGCTAGTGGTTTGCCAACTAAGGAGAACACCATATATTTT.

The chain couples TRBV7-2 to TRBJ2-1; D may be TRBD2 (6 bases). Germline V lookup: CDR1 SGHTA, CDR2 FQGNSA. The CDR3 covers 17 residues. Trimming stripped 1 base from V and 0 bases from J, with 13 bases between. The CDR3 DNA reads as TGTGCCAGCAGCTTAGGAGGGCCCGGGAGCTCCTACAATGAGCAGTTCTTC. Its translation is CASSLGGPGSSYNEQFF.

This clone was seen only once. This sequence joins TRBV4-1 and TRBJ1-4; tentative D call: TRBD1 (5 bases). Trimming left V 6 bases short and J 0 bases short, with 17 bases between. The germline V gene has CDR1 MGHRA and CDR2 YSYEKL. The CDR3 loop spans 17 amino acids. CDR3: CASRSAGLSATNEKLFF. The CDR3 DNA sequence: TGCGCCAGCAGGAGCGCAGGGCTTAGTGCAACTAATGAAAAACTGTTTTTT.

The V and J genes are TRBV6-5 and TRBJ1-1; TRBD1 is a possible D gene (5 bases). Per the germline V gene, CDR1 is MNHEY and CDR2 is SVGAGI. This CDR3 spans 13 amino acids. V shed 0 bases and J shed 6 bases, with 8 bases lying between them. CDR3 in amino acids: CASSYSGRAEAFF. CDR3 sequence (DNA): TGTGCCAGCAGTTACTCGGGCAGGGCTGAAGCTTTCTTT.

As to this clone: One end of the junction is discordant with germline, which a read error may explain. The V and J genes are TRBV4-1 and TRBJ2-1; weak D call: TRBD2 (6 bases). Germline V gene data show CDR1 as MGHRA and CDR2 as YSYEKL. This CDR3 comprises 16 residues. This CDR3 is CASSQSPGVSYDEQFF. The CDR3, as DNA: TGCGCCAGCAGCCAAAGTCCGGGAGTAAGCTACGATGAGCAGTTCTTC.

This clone was counted a single time. The V and J genes are TRBV6-6 and TRBJ1-3; 7 nucleotides align to TRBD1. This CDR3 has 15 amino acids. V gave up 4 bases and J gave up 3 bases; unmatched junction bases: 6. Germline V gene data show CDR1 as MNHNY and CDR2 as SVGAGI (reference sequence). The CDR3 nucleotides read TGTGCCAGCAGTTCTACAGGGGAACGTGGAAACACCATATATTTT. Its translation: CASSSTGERGNTIYF.

This clone has a single count. The genes are TRBV25-1 and TRBJ2-4; D uncertain. The CDR3 has 15 amino acids. Trimming left V 1 base short and J 0 bases short, with 7 bases between. From germline, CDR1 is MGHDK and CDR2 SYGVNS. DNA of the CDR3: TGTGCCAGCAGTGAATCCCTGTTAGCCAAAAACATTCAGTACTTC. Translated, it gives CASSESLLAKNIQYF.

About this clone itself: Other DNA sequences in the same sample also yield this CDR3. The genes are TRBV7-2 and TRBJ1-1, with 8 bases that match TRBD1. The germline CDR1 and CDR2 sequences are SGHTA and FQGNSA. The junction had 1 base not matched to a gene; V was cut back by 2 bases and J by 5 bases. This CDR3 has 13 residues. CDR3 bases: TGTGCCAGCAGCTTAACAGGGGGAACTGAAGCTTTCTTT. It codes for CASSLTGGTEAFF.

The CDR3, as DNA: TGTGCCAGCAGCCAACAGGGGATGGGGGCCCCCGAGCAGTACTTC. It translates to CASSQQGMGAPEQYF. The chain uses TRBV13 and TRBJ2-7, with 7 bases that match TRBD1. There are 15 residues in the CDR3. After removal of 5 bases from V and 6 bases from J, the junction contained 13 bases not matched to a gene. The germline V gene has CDR1 PRHDT and CDR2 FYEKMQ (reference sequence).

This clone was observed once. The chain recombines TRBV4-1 with TRBJ1-2; D is unresolved. Germline CDR1 is MGHRA and CDR2 is YSYEKL. This CDR3 comprises 16 residues. V gave up 0 bases and J gave up 0 bases, with 11 bases separating them. CDR3 amino acids: CASSQDHSEANYGYTF. The CDR3 bases are TGCGCCAGCAGCCAAGATCACTCAGAAGCTAACTATGGCTACACCTTC.

This sequence joins TRBV3-1 (or the pseudogene TRBV3-2) and TRBJ2-1; a weak D match, TRBD1 (6 bases). Trimming stripped 5 bases from V and 0 bases from J, with 11 bases between. This CDR3 comprises 15 residues. Germline V gene data show CDR1 as LGHDT and CDR2 as YNNKEL (reference sequence). The CDR3 spells CASSGQSSSYNEQFF. Here the CDR3 DNA reads TGTGCCAGCAGCGGACAGAGCAGCTCCTACAATGAGCAGTTCTTC.

The rearrangement links TRBV6-2 or TRBV6-3 to TRBJ1-1; D remains unclear. V was cut by 5 bases and J by 1 base, with 14 bases left in between. Germline V lookup: CDR1 MNHEY, CDR2 SVGEGT. CDR3 length: 15 amino acids. CDR3: CASSGPRRANTEAFF. The CDR3 region has the DNA TGTGCCAGCAGTGGACCCCGCAGAGCGAACACTGAAGCTTTCTTT.

The chain has TRBV6-5 and TRBJ2-7, with D perhaps matching TRBD1 (6 bases). Per germline, CDR1 MNHEY and CDR2 SVGAGI. The germline V and J ends were trimmed by 6 bases and 6 bases, with 15 bases remaining between them. This CDR3 comprises 13 residues. DNA of the CDR3: TGTGCCAGCAGCGTAGAATCAGGGGCCGAGCAGTACTTC. Translating it yields CASSVESGAEQYF.

This rearrangement joins TRBV28 to TRBJ1-5, with D possibly being TRBD1 (5 bases). CDR1 and CDR2 (germline): MDHEN, SYDVKM. V shed 5 bases and J shed 5 bases, with 16 bases lying between them. This CDR3 is built from 15 residues. CDR3 sequence reads: CASSLRTSSYQPQHF. As DNA, the CDR3 is TGTGCCAGCAGTCTTCGGACATCATCCTATCAGCCCCAGCATTTT.

This chain uses TRBV4-3 with TRBJ2-5; no clear D. Germline CDR1 and CDR2: LGHNA and YSLEER. The CDR3 sequence is 15 residues long. The V and J ends lost 4 bases and 2 bases respectively, with 14 bases between them. CDR3 sequence: CASSPSSSGQETQYF. In nucleotides, the CDR3 is TGCGCCAGCAGCCCAAGCTCCTCCGGACAAGAGACCCAGTACTTC.

The V gene is TRBV29-1, the J gene TRBJ1-6; D might be TRBD1 (5 bases). CDR3 length: 12 residues. V shed 6 bases and J shed 12 bases, with 15 bases lying between them. The germline V gene encodes CDR1 SQVTM and CDR2 ANQGSEA. The CDR3 DNA sequence: TGCAGCGTCCATTATGTGGGGGTACCCCTCCACTTT. Translated, it gives CSVHYVGVPLHF.

V gene TRBV5-1 combines with J gene TRBJ2-5, with 7 bases lining up with TRBD2. The CDR3 loop spans 15 amino acids. The germline CDR1 and CDR2 sequences are SGHRS and YFSETQ. V gave up 0 bases and J gave up 1 base; unmatched junction bases: 3. CDR3 DNA: TGCGCCAGCAGCTTGGTTTCGGGAGGCCAAGAGACCCAGTACTTC. Protein sequence: CASSLVSGGQETQYF.

This chain's CDR3 is CASRGTSGGQETQYF. In nucleotides, the CDR3 is TGTGCCAGCAGGGGGACTAGCGGGGGCCAAGAGACCCAGTACTTC. The chain uses TRBV3-1 (or the pseudogene TRBV3-2) and TRBJ2-5, with 14 bases identical to TRBD2. The germline V gene has CDR1 LGHDT and CDR2 YNNKEL (reference sequence). V trimming: 6 bases; J trimming: 1 base; junction bases outside the gene matches: 1. The CDR3 length is 15 residues.

The rearrangement joins TRBV28 to TRBJ2-4; TRBD2 aligns across 7 bases. Losses at the gene ends were 7 bases for V and 2 bases for J; bases not matched to a gene: 8. This CDR3 is 15 amino acids long. CDR1 is MDHEN, CDR2 SYDVKM, per germline. CDR3 in amino acids: CASNNRGDPKNIQYF. CDR3 nucleotides: TGTGCCAGCAATAATCGGGGGGACCCCAAAAACATTCAGTACTTC.

The chain joins TRBV6-6 to TRBJ1-1; weak D call: TRBD1 (6 bases). Trimming took off 0 bases at V and 4 bases at J, with 12 bases between the two ends. CDR3 size: 15 residues. Germline-derived CDR1 and CDR2 are MNHNY and SVGAGI (reference sequence). The CDR3 nucleotides are TGTGCCAGCAGTTACTCTCCGGGGGCTGCCACTGAAGCTTTCTTT. This gives the protein CASSYSPGAATEAFF.

The J gene is TRBJ1-2, the V gene TRBV6-2 or TRBV6-3; D is unresolved. Trimming pared 2 bases from V and 3 bases from J, leaving 10 bases between. Germline CDR1 is MNHEY and CDR2 is SVGEGT. There are 14 residues in the CDR3. The CDR3 region is CASSYPGGHYGYTF. CDR3 in DNA: TGTGCCAGCAGTTACCCCGGCGGGCACTATGGCTACACCTTC.

The V and J genes are TRBV7-3 and TRBJ2-2, with D maybe TRBD2 (6 bases). The V end was cut by 2 bases, the J end by 1 base, with 17 bases between. This CDR3 is built from 18 residues. Germline V gene sequence: CDR1 SGHTA, CDR2 FQGTGA. The CDR3 sequence: CASSLGGGTYMNTGELFF. CDR3 bases: TGTGCCAGCAGCTTAGGCGGCGGGACCTACATGAACACCGGGGAGCTGTTTTTT.

The chain is built from TRBV2 and TRBJ2-7; D is unresolved. Deletions cut 2 bases from V and 3 bases from J, with 5 bases between. The CDR3 runs to 12 residues. Germline V gene data show CDR1 as SNHLY and CDR2 as FYNNEI. The CDR3 bases are TGTGCCAGCAGTGAACTCGACTACGAGCAGTACGTC. Translation gives CASSELDYEQYV.

CDR3 in amino acids: CSVVPTSPGAGQFF. The CDR3, as DNA: TGCAGCGTTGTCCCTACCTCCCCGGGCGCCGGGCAGTTCTTC. V is TRBV29-1 and J is TRBJ2-1; unclear D gene. Trimming shortened V by 4 bases and J by 12 bases, and 22 bases separated the two germline ends. Germline loops: CDR1 SQVTM, CDR2 ANQGSEA. The CDR3 runs 14 residues.